This T cell receptor beta chain originates from a study of identical twins. TCRdb re-called the 5' RACE reads with MiXCR, one entry per CDR3 protein. The sample gives under 400,000 distinct CDR3 sequences, roughly 10% of which show up once; roughly 8.9% is in the top ten. This clonotype showed up many times. Trimming took off 4 bases at V and 6 bases at J, with 12 bases between the two ends. This CDR3 comprises 13 residues. Per the germline V gene, CDR1 is SQVTM and CDR2 is ANQGSEA. Healthy Caucasian individuals made up all the donors. Sequencing was carried out using naive T cells sorted from blood. The V call is TRBV29-1, the J call TRBJ2-2, with a weak D call TRBD2 (6 bases). The clonotype comes from a woman aged 45 to 65 in good health. The CDR3 DNA sequence: TGCAGCGTTGCGACTAGACCGGCCGGGGAGCTGTTTTTT. This translates into CSVATRPAGELFF.